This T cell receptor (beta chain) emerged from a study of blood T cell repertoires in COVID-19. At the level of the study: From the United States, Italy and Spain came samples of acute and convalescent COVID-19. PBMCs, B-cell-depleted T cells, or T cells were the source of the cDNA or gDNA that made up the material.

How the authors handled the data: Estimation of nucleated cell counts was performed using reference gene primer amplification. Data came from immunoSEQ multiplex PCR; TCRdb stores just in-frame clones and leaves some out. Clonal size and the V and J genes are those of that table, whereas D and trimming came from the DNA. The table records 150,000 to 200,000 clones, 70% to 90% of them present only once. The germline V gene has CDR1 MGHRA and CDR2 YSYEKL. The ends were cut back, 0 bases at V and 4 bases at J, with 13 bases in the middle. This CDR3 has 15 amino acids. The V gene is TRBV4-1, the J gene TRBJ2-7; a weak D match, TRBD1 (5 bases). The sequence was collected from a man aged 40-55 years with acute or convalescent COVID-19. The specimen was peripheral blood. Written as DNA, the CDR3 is TGCGCCAGCAGCCAAGACACGTTTTCAGGGTACGAGCAGTACTTC. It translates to CASSQDTFSGYEQYF.